Presented here are 14 T cell receptor beta chains from one specimen sequenced in a study of cytomegalovirus exposure and HLA in healthy donors. In the PCR, 60 Vbeta and 13 Jbeta primers were used. The method was immunoSEQ multiplex PCR; TCRdb's version includes in-frame clones alone and lacks a portion of them. The sample shows some 150,000 clones, around 80% of them seen only once. The sample comprised PBMCs. The receptors derive from a man aged 40-49 years in good health and CMV-seronegative.

The rearrangement uses TRBV6-5 and TRBJ1-6, with 8 bases identical to TRBD1. V lost 7 bases and J lost 7; bases outside the gene matches: 9. CDR1 is MNHEY, CDR2 SVGAGI, per germline. The CDR3 totals 15 residues. The CDR3 DNA is TGTGCCAGCACAAGAGCCGGACAGGGAAATTCACCCCTCCACTTT. This sequence encodes CASTRAGQGNSPLHF.

The gene calls are TRBV9 and TRBJ2-4; 7 nucleotides agree with TRBD2. Unmatched junction bases numbered 16, after V lost 3 bases and J lost 1 base. Germline V gives CDR1 SGDLS, CDR2 YYNGEE. This CDR3 comprises 19 residues. The CDR3 region has the DNA TGTGCCAGCAGCGCCTGGGGGGGGTTTGATGATGTGGCCAAAAACATTCAGTACTTC. As protein: CASSAWGGFDDVAKNIQYF.

The rearrangement joins TRBV6-1 to TRBJ1-1; a weak D match, TRBD1 (5 bases). Trimming pared 6 bases from V and 2 bases from J, leaving 10 bases between. Germline lookup yields CDR1 MNHNS and CDR2 SASEGT. The CDR3 sequence is 13 residues long. CDR3 DNA: TGTGCCAGCAGCAGGGTCTTTAACACTGAAGCTTTCTTT. Translated: CASSRVFNTEAFF.

This clone was recorded a few times. The J gene is TRBJ2-1, the V gene TRBV5-5; D may be TRBD1 (5 bases). The length of the CDR3 is 16 residues. The germline V gene has CDR1 SGHKS and CDR2 YYEKEE (reference sequence). Trimming stripped 1 base from V and 2 bases from J, with 13 bases between. The chain's CDR3 is CASSLSTGLTYNEQFF. The CDR3 DNA follows: TGTGCCAGCAGCTTGTCAACAGGTTTGACCTACAATGAGCAGTTCTTC.

This chain connects TRBV4-1 to TRBJ1-5, with D unresolved. V was cut by 1 base and J by 3 bases, with 10 bases left in between. The CDR3 spans 15 residues. In germline, CDR1 is MGHRA, CDR2 YSYEKL. The CDR3 DNA reads TGCGCCAGCAGCCAAGTTGTAGTTTTCAATCAGCCCCAGCATTTT. As protein: CASSQVVVFNQPQHF.

This chain links TRBV27 with TRBJ1-5; TRBD1 is a possible D gene (5 bases). Trimming shortened V by 3 bases and J by 4 bases, and 13 bases separated the two germline ends. The CDR3 length is 15 residues. Germline CDR1 MNHEY, CDR2 SMNVEV (reference sequence). In nucleotides, the CDR3 is TGTGCCAGCAGTTTTTCCCCAGGGAGGAATCAGCCCCAGCATTTT. It encodes CASSFSPGRNQPQHF.

The V gene is TRBV10-2, the J gene TRBJ2-2; tentatively, D is TRBD2 (5 bases). Germline CDR1 reads WSHSY; CDR2 reads SAAADI. The CDR3 totals 14 residues. Trimming left V 4 bases short and J 6 bases short, with 12 bases between. CDR3 sequence (DNA): TGCGCCAGCAGTGCCGGACTGGGCTCCGGGGAGCTGTTTTTT. Amino acids: CASSAGLGSGELFF.

The chain uses TRBV5-1 and TRBJ2-3, with 11 bases identical to TRBD2. Trimming cost V 5 bases and J 3 bases; bases outside gene matches: 5. Germline V gene sequence: CDR1 SGHRS, CDR2 YFSETQ. The CDR3 runs 15 residues. The CDR3 protein is CASRGTSGLTDTQYF. CDR3 nucleotide sequence: TGCGCCAGCAGAGGGACTAGCGGCTTGACAGATACGCAGTATTTT.

This clone was observed a single time. This chain uses TRBV10-2 with TRBJ2-1, with 7 bases that match TRBD1. CDR1 is WSHSY and CDR2 is SAAADI in the germline V gene. The junction had 2 bases not matched to a gene; V was cut back by 6 bases and J by 6 bases. CDR3 length equals 12 residues. Here the CDR3 DNA reads TGCGCCAGCAGAGACAGGGCCAATGAGCAGTTCTTC. Translated, it gives CASRDRANEQFF.

The DNA for the CDR3 is TGTGCCAGCAGCGAACAGGGGGCAGGTCTCGACACTGAAGCTTTCTTT. Protein: CASSEQGAGLDTEAFF. This chain joins TRBV13 and TRBJ1-1; 9 positions agree with TRBD1. The CDR3 covers 16 residues. V trimming: 5 bases; J trimming: 3 bases; junction bases outside the gene matches: 10. The germline V gene encodes CDR1 PRHDT and CDR2 FYEKMQ (reference sequence).

The chain combines TRBV10-1 with TRBJ2-3; D is perhaps TRBD2 (7 bases). Per germline, CDR1 WNHNN and CDR2 SYGVQD (reference sequence). This CDR3 contains 15 residues. Deletions cut 3 bases from V and 3 bases from J, with 13 bases between. CDR3 residues: CASSEGRGPTDTQYF. As DNA, the CDR3 is TGCGCCAGCAGTGAAGGGCGGGGGCCGACAGATACGCAGTATTTT.

V is TRBV15 and J is TRBJ1-1, with D possibly TRBD1 on 6 matching bases. Deletions cut 5 bases from V and 1 base from J, with 11 bases between. Germline V gene sequence: CDR1 LNHNV, CDR2 YYDKDF (reference sequence). The CDR3 sequence is 14 residues long. DNA for the CDR3: TGTGCCACCAGCCCTAGGGGGTCGAACACTGAAGCTTTCTTT. Its translation: CATSPRGSNTEAFF.

The chain carries TRBV12-5 and TRBJ2-2; D perhaps matches TRBD1 (5 bases). V lost 3 bases to trimming and J lost 3 bases, with 20 bases between them. CDR3 length: 18 residues. Germline V gene lookup returns CDR1 LGHNT and CDR2 FRNRAP. The CDR3 DNA sequence: TGTGCTAGTGGTTTCTCCTCGGGCAGGGTCGCTGACACCGGGGAGCTGTTTTTT. Translation: CASGFSSGRVADTGELFF.

The rearrangement joins TRBV5-4 to TRBJ2-7; 9 bases match TRBD1. Germline CDR1 is SGHNT and CDR2 is YYREEE (reference sequence). This CDR3 is 16 amino acids long. After removal of 4 bases from V and 3 bases from J, the junction contained 11 bases not matched to a gene. CDR3 bases: TGTGCCAGCAGCCCTCGGACAGGGGTGGGTAACTACGAGCAGTACTTC. Residues: CASSPRTGVGNYEQYF.